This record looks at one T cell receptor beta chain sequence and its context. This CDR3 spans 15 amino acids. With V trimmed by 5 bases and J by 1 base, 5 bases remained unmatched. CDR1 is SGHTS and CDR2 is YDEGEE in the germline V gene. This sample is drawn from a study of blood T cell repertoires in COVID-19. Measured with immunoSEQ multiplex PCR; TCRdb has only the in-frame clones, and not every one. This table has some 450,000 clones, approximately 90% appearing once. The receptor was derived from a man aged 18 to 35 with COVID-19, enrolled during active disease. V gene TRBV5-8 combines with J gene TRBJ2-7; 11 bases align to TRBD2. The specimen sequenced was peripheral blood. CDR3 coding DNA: TGTGCCAGCAGTTTACTAGCGGGGGATTCCTACGAGCAGTACTTC. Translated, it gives CASSLLAGDSYEQYF.